This is a list of T cell receptor beta chains from one sample in a study of blood T cell repertoires in COVID-19. Produced via immunoSEQ multiplex PCR; TCRdb's table is partial and in-frame only. The sample contains about 300,000 clones, approximately 91% of which appear only once. The sample taken for sequencing was peripheral blood. The source is a young woman with COVID-19, enrolled during active disease. Both conserved end residues are part of each CDR3. D genes are given only for firm matches. Some rows have no size entry. The others give once, few or many, or a class for an expanded clone.

V,J,D,size,CDR3,DNA
TRBV19,TRBJ2-1,TRBD2,-,CASSITSGVLDEQFF,TGTGCCAGTAGTATCACTAGCGGAGTCTTGGATGAGCAGTTCTTC
TRBV27,TRBJ2-4,TRBD2,-,CASSFGLAGGENIQYF,TGTGCCAGCAGTTTTGGCCTAGCGGGAGGGGAAAACATTCAGTACTTC
TRBV27,TRBJ2-2,TRBD1,-,CASTTLQGATGELFF,TGTGCCAGCACCACCCTACAGGGGGCCACCGGGGAGCTGTTTTTT
TRBV6-1,TRBJ2-5,-,few,CASSEGDRNQETQYF,TGTGCCAGCAGTGAAGGAGACAGGAATCAAGAGACCCAGTACTTC
TRBV14,TRBJ2-5,TRBD2,-,CASSRLAGGAETQYF,TGTGCCAGCAGCCGACTAGCGGGAGGAGCGGAGACCCAGTACTTC
TRBV28,TRBJ1-2,-,-,CASRGSGDYGYTF,TGTGCCAGCAGGGGTTCGGGGGACTATGGCTACACCTTC
TRBV5-6,TRBJ1-1,TRBD1,-,CASSLGSGGWNTEAFF,TGTGCCAGCAGCTTGGGCTCAGGGGGCTGGAACACTGAAGCTTTCTTT
TRBV30,TRBJ2-7,-,-,CAWKGQGNFYEQYF,TGTGCCTGGAAGGGGCAGGGGAATTTCTACGAGCAGTACTTC
TRBV7-9,TRBJ1-2,-,-,CASSGGTGRPANYGYTF,TGTGCCAGCAGCGGAGGGACGGGACGACCGGCTAACTATGGCTACACCTTC
TRBV3-1/TRBV3-2,TRBJ2-6,TRBD1,-,CASSRHRDSYSGANVLTF,TGTGCCAGCAGCCGCCACCGGGACAGTTACTCTGGGGCCAACGTCCTGACTTTC
TRBV14,TRBJ1-4,-,-,CASSPGIVANEKLFF,TGTGCCAGCAGCCCAGGGATCGTGGCTAATGAAAAACTGTTTTTT
TRBV27,TRBJ2-7,-,-,CASSSSHGTYEQYF,TGTGCCAGCAGTTCATCTCACGGGACCTACGAGCAGTACTTC
TRBV6-5,TRBJ2-1,TRBD2,few,CASSYGRTSGSAEQFF,TGTGCCAGCAGTTACGGAAGGACTAGCGGGAGTGCCGAGCAGTTCTTC
TRBV6-5,TRBJ1-2,-,-,CAIPRDINYGYTF,TGTGCCATCCCCCGCGATATCAACTATGGCTACACCTTC